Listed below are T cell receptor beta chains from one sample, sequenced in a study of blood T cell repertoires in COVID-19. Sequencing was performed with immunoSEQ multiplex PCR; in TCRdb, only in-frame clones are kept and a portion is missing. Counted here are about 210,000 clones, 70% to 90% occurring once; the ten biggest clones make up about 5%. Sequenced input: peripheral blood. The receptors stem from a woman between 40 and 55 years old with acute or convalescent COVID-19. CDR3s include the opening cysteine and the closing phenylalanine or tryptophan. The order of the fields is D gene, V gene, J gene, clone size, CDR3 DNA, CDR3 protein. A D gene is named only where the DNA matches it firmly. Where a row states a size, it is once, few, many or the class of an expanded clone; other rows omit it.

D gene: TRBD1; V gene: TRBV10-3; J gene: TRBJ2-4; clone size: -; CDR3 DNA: TGTGCCATCAGTGAGGGACAGGTCTCGAACATTCAGTACTTC; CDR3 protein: CAISEGQVSNIQYF
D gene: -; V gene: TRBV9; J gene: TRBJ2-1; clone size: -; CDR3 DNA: TGTGCCAGCAGCGTGGTGGGGACACACAATGAGCAGTTCTTC; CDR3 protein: CASSVVGTHNEQFF
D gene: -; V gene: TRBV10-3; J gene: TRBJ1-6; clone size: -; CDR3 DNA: TGTGCCATCAGTGAGCGTTTGGGGGCGGATAATTCACCCCTCCACTTT; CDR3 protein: CAISERLGADNSPLHF
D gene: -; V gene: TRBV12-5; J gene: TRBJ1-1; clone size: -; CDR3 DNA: TGTGCTAGTGGTTTGGGACAGTTAAACACTGAAGCTTTCTTT; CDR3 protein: CASGLGQLNTEAFF
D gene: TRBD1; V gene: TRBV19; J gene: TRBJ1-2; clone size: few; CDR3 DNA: TGTGCCAGTAGTATTGGGGACAGGATGGGGAGCTACACCTTC; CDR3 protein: CASSIGDRMGSYTF
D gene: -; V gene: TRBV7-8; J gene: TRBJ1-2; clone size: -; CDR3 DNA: TGTGCCAGCAGCTTACCCAAGGACACGTCTAACTATGGCTACACCTTC; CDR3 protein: CASSLPKDTSNYGYTF
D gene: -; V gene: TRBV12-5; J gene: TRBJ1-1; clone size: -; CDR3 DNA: TGTGCTAGTGGTTTCATGCGGCCAGGCGGGGGGACTGAAGCTTTCTTT; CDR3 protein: CASGFMRPGGGTEAFF
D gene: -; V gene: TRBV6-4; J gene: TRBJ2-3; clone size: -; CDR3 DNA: TGTGCCAGCAGTCCCAGACAGGCCGACACAGATACGCAGTATTTT; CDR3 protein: CASSPRQADTDTQYF
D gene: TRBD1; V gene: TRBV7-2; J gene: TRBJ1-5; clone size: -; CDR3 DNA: TGTGCCAGCAGCTCCAGGACAGGGAATCAGCCCCAGCATTTT; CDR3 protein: CASSSRTGNQPQHF
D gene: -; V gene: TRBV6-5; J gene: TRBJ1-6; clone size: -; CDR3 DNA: TGTGCCAGCAGACAGGGTGCAGAAAATTCACCCCTCCACTTT; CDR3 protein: CASRQGAENSPLHF
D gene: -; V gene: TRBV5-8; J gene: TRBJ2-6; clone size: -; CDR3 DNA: TGTGCCAGCAGTCGCAACACAGGGCCCTCTGGGGCCAACGTCCTGACTTTC; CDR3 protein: CASSRNTGPSGANVLTF
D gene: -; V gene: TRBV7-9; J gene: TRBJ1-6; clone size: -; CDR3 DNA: TGTGCCAGCAGCTTAGGGTGGGTGGGGGACTACGGCTCACCCCTCCACTTT; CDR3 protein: CASSLGWVGDYGSPLHF
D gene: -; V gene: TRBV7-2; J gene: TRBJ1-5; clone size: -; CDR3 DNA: TGTGCCAGCAGCTTTGGCACAGGAGGCAATCAGCCCCAGCATTTT; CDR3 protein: CASSFGTGGNQPQHF
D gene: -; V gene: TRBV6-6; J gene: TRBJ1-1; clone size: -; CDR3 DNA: TGTGCCAGCAGTTACCTACAGGGAGCCCCAGGGGCTTTCTTT; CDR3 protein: CASSYLQGAPGAFF
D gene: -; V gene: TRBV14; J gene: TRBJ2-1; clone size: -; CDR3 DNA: TGTGCCAGCAGCCCACAGGACCTCTCCTACAATGAGCAGTTCTTC; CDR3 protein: CASSPQDLSYNEQFF
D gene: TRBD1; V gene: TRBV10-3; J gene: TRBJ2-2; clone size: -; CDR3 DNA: TGTGCACACCGACAGGGGGCTGACACCGGGGAGCTGTTTTTT; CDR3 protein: CAHRQGADTGELFF
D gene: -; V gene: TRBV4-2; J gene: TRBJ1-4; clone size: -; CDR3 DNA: TGTGCCAGCAGCCAAGACAGGGTACGTGAAAAACTGTTTTTT; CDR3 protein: CASSQDRVREKLFF
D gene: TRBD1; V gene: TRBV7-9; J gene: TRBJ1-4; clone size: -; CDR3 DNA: TGTGCCAGCAGCTTCCCGGGACAGGGCGCCTTTAATGAAAAACTGTTTTTT; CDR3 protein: CASSFPGQGAFNEKLFF
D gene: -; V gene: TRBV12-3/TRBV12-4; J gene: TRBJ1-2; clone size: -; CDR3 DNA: TGTGCCAGCGCAACGACAGGCTATGGCTACACCTTC; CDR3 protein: CASATTGYGYTF
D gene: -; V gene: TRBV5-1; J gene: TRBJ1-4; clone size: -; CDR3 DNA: TGCGCCAGCAGCTTGGCCCGACAGCTAAATGAAAAACTGTTTTTT; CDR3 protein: CASSLARQLNEKLFF
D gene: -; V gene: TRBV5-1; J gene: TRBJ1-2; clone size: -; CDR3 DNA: TGCGCCAGCAGCTTGAGGCTTGGGGAGCCGTCAGATGGCTACACCTTC; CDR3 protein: CASSLRLGEPSDGYTF
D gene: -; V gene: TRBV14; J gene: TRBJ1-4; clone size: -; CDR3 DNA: TGTGCCAGCAGCCCCCTGACAGCAGATGCAACTAATGAAAAACTGTTTTTT; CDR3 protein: CASSPLTADATNEKLFF
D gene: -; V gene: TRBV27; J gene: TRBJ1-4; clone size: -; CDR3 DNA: TGTGCCAGCAGTTTATCGAGGGGGATAGGCGAAAAACTGTTTTTT; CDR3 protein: CASSLSRGIGEKLFF
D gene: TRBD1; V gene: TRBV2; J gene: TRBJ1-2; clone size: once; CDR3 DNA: TGTGCCAGCTCGGTCGAGGGGGCCCTCTATGGCTACACCTTC; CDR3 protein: CASSVEGALYGYTF
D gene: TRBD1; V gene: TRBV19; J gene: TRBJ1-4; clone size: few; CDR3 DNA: TGTGCCAGTAGTTCGTCCCGGGACAGTAATGAAAAACTGTTTTTT; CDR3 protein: CASSSSRDSNEKLFF
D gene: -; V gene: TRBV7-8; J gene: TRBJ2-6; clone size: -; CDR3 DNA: TGTGCCAGCAGCTCTAGGGGGATGAGGTCTGGGGCCAACGTCCTGACTTTC; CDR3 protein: CASSSRGMRSGANVLTF
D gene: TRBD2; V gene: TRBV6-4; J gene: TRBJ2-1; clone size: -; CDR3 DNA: TGTGCCAGCAGTGACTCGGGGGGGGGAGCCTACAATGAGCAGTTCTTC; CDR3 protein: CASSDSGGGAYNEQFF
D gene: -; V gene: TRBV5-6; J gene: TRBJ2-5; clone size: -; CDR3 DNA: TGTGCCAGCAGCCCAGGCCGGGAGTACCAAGAGACCCAGTACTTC; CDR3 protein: CASSPGREYQETQYF
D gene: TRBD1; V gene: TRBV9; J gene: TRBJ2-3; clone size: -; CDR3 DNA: TGTGCCAGCAGCGTGGGACAGGGGATAGGTAGGGTGACAGATACGCAGTATTTT; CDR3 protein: CASSVGQGIGRVTDTQYF
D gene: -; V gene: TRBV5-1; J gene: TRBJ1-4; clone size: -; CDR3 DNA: TGCGCCAGCAGCTTGGTCAGGGCTCCTAATGAAAAACTGTTTTTT; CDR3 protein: CASSLVRAPNEKLFF
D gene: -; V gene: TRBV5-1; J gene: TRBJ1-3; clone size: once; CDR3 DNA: TGCGCCAGCAGCCCGCTCCTGGACGGTAGAGGGGGAAACACCATATATTTT; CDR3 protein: CASSPLLDGRGGNTIYF
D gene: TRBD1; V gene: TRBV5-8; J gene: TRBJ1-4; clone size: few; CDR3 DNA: TGTGCCAGCAGCTTGGACAGGGGCGTCTCCGAAAAACTGTTTTTT; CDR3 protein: CASSLDRGVSEKLFF
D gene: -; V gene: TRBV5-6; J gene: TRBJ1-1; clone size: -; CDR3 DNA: TGTGCCAGCAGCTTGGTAAGCCTCACTGAAGCTTTCTTT; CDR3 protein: CASSLVSLTEAFF
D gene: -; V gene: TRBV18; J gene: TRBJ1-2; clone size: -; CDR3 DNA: TGTGCCAGCTCATCAGGACTGATGAACTATGGCTACACCTTC; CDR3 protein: CASSSGLMNYGYTF
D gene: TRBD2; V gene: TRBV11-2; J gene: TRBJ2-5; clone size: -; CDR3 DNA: TGTGCCAGCAGCCACAGGACTAGCGGGGGGGGGACCCAGTACTTC; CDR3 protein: CASSHRTSGGGTQYF
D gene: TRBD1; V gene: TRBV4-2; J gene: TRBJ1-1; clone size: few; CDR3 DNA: TGTGCCAGCAGCCAAGATCCTCGGCAGGGGGCCTGGACTTTCTTT; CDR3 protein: CASSQDPRQGAWTFF
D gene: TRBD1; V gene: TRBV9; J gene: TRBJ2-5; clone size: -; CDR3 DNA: TGTGCCAGCAGCGTCTCGACAGGGGGCAAGGAGACCCAGTACTTC; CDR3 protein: CASSVSTGGKETQYF
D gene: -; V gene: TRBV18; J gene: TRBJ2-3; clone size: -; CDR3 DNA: TGTGCCAGCTCACCAGCTAGGGGACTCACAGATACGCAGTATTTT; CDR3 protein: CASSPARGLTDTQYF
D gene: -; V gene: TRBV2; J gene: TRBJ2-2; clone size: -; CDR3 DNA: TGTGCCAGCAGTGTAGACTTGAACACCGGGGAGCTGTTTTTT; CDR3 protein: CASSVDLNTGELFF
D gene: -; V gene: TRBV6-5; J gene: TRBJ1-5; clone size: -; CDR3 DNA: TGTGCCAGCAGACAAAATTACCGTAGCAATCAGCCCCAGCATTTT; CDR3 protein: CASRQNYRSNQPQHF
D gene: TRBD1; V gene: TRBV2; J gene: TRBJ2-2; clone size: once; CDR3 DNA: TGTGCCAGCAGCGCTGGGACAGGGGGCGCGAACACCGGGGAGCTGTTTTTT; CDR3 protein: CASSAGTGGANTGELFF
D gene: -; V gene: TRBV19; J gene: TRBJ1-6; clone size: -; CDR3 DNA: TGTGCCAGTAGTCCCGGGGACTCCTATAATTCACCCCTCCACTTT; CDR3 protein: CASSPGDSYNSPLHF
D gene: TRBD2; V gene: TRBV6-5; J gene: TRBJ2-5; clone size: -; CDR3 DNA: TGTGCCAGCAGCCTGGGTGGGGAGGGAGAGACCCAGTACTTC; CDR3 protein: CASSLGGEGETQYF
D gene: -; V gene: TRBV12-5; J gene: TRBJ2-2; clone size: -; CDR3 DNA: TGTGCTAGTGGTTTGGGCCTACCAGGAGGGGAGCTGTTTTTT; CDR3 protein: CASGLGLPGGELFF
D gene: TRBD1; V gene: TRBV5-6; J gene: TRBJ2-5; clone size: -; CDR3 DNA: TGTGCCAGCAGCCTAGGACAGGGGAGGACCCAGTACTTC; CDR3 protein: CASSLGQGRTQYF
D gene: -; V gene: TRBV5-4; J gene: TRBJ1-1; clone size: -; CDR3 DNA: TGTGCCAGCAGCTTGGCCCGGGACACTGAAGCTTTCTTT; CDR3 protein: CASSLARDTEAFF
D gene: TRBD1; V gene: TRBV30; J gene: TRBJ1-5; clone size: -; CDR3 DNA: TGTGCCTGGAGTTTGACAGGGGGATATAGCAATCAGCCCCAGCATTTT; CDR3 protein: CAWSLTGGYSNQPQHF
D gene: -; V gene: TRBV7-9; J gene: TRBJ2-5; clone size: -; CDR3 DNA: TGTGCCAGCACCCCGGGGAGGGGGGTTTACCAAGAGACCCAGTACTTC; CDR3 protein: CASTPGRGVYQETQYF
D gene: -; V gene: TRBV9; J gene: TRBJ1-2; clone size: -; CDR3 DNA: TGTGCCAGCAGCGTAGATGCGGGACGTCAGAACTATGGCTACACCTTC; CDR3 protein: CASSVDAGRQNYGYTF
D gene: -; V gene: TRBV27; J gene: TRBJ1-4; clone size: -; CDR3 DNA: TGTGCCAGCATGCCCTCTTGGGGAGGGAATGAAAAACTGTTTTTT; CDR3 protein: CASMPSWGGNEKLFF
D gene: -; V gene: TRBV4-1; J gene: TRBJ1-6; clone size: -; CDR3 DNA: TGCGCCAGCAGCCAAGATCTGAGGAATTCACCCCTCCACTTT; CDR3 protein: CASSQDLRNSPLHF